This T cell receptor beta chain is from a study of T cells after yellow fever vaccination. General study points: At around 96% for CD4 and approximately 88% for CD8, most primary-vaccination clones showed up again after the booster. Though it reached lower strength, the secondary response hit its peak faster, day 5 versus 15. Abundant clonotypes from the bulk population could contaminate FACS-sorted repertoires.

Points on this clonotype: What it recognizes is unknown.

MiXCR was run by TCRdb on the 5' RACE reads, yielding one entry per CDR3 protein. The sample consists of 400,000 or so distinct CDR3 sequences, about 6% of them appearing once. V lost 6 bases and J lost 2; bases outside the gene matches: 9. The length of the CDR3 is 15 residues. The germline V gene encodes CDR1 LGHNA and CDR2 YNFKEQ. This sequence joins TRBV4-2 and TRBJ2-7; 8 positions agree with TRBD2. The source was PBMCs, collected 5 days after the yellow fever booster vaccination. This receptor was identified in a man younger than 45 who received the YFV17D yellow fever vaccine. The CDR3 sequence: CASSREAGETYEQYF. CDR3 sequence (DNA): TGTGCCAGCAGTCGAGAAGCGGGAGAAACCTACGAGCAGTACTTC.